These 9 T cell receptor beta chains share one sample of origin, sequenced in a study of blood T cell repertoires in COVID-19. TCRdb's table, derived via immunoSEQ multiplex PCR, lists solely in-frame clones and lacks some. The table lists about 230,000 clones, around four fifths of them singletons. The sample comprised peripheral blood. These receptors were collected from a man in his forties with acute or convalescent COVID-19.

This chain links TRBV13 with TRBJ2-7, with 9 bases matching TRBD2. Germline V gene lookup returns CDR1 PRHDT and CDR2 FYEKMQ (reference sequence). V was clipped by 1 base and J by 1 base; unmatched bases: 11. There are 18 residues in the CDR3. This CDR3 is CASSLDTALAGLSYEQYF. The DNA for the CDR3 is TGTGCCAGCAGCTTAGATACGGCTCTAGCGGGACTTTCCTACGAGCAGTACTTC.

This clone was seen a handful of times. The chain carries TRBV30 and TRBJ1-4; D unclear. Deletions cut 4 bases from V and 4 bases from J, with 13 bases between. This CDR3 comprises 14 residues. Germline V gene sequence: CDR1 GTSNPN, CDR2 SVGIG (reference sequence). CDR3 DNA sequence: TGTGCCTGGACCCGACATCCGTTTAATGAAAAACTGTTTTTT. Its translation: CAWTRHPFNEKLFF.

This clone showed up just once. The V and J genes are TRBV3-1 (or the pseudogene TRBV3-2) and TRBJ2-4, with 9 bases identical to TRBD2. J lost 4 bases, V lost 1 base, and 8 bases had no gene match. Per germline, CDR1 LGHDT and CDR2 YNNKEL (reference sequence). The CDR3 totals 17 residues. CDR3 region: CASSQGAAGGAKNIQYF. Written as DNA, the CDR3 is TGTGCCAGCAGCCAAGGAGCAGCGGGAGGTGCGAAAAACATTCAGTACTTC.

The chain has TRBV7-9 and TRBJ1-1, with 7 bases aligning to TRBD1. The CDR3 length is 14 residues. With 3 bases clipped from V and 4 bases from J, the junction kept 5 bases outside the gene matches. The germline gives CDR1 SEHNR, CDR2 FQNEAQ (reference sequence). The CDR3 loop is CASSLTGWVTEAFF. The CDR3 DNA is TGTGCCAGCAGCTTGACAGGGTGGGTCACTGAAGCTTTCTTT.

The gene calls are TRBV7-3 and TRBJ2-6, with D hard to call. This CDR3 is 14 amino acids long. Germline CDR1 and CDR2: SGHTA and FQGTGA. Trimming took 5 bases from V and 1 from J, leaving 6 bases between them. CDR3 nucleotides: TGTGCCAGCAGCATGTCGTCTGGGGCCAACGTCCTGACTTTC. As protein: CASSMSSGANVLTF. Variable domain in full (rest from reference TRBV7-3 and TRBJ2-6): GAGVSQTPSNKVTEKGKYVELRCDPISGHTALYWYRQSLGQGPEFLIYFQGTGAADDSGLPNDRFFAVRPEGSVSTLKIQRTERGDSAVYLCASSMSSGANVLTFGAGSRLTVL.

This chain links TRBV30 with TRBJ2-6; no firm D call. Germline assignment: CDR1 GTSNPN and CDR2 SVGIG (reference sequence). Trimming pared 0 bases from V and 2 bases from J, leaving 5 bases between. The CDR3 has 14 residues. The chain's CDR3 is CAWSVYPGANVLTF. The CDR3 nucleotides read TGTGCCTGGAGTGTGTATCCTGGGGCCAACGTCCTGACTTTC.

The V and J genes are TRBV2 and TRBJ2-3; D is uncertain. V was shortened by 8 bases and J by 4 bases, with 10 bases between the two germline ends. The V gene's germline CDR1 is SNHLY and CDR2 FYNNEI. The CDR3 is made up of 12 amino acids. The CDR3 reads CASEENADTQYF. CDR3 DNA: TGTGCCAGCGAGGAGAACGCAGATACGCAGTATTTT. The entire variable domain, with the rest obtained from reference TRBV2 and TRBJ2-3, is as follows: EPEVTQTPSHQVTQMGQEVILRCVPISNHLYFYWYRQILGQKVEFLVSFYNNEISEKSEIFDDQFSVERPDGSNFTLKIRSTKLEDSAMYFCASEENADTQYFGPGTRLTVL.

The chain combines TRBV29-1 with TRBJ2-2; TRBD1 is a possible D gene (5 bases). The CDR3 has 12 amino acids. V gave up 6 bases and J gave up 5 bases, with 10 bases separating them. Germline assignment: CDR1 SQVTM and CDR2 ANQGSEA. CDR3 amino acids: CSVGRQTGELFF. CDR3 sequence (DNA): TGCAGCGTCGGAAGACAGACCGGGGAGCTGTTTTTT.

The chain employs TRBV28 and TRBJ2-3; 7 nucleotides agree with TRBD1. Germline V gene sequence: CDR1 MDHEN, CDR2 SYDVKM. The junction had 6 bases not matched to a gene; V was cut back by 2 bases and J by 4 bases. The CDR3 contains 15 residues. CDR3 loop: CASSLTGAAADTQYF. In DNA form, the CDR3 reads TGTGCCAGCAGTTTAACAGGGGCGGCAGCAGATACGCAGTATTTT. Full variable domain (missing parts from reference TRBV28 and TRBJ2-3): DVKVTQSSRYLVKRTGEKVFLECVQDMDHENMFWYRQDPGLGLRLIYFSYDVKMKEKGDIPEGYSVSREKKERFSLILESASTNQTSMYLCASSLTGAAADTQYFGPGTRLTVL.